This record concerns one T cell receptor (beta chain) sequence. The method was immunoSEQ multiplex PCR; TCRdb's version includes in-frame clones alone and lacks a portion of them. The sample holds about 430,000 clones; roughly 88% are singletons and the top ten take 1.4%. The sample is drawn from a study of blood T cell repertoires in COVID-19. The junction had 7 bases not matched to a gene; V was cut back by 3 bases and J by 1 base. This CDR3 is built from 16 residues. Germline assignment: CDR1 MGHRA and CDR2 YSYEKL. The source of this sequence is a woman between 18 and 29 years old who had been exposed to COVID-19. Sequenced material: PBMCs or T cells enriched from blood (not recorded which). This sequence joins TRBV4-1 and TRBJ2-7, with 9 bases fitting TRBD1. CDR3 sequence: CASSQPGQGGSYEQYF. The DNA of the CDR3 is TGCGCCAGCAGCCAGCCGGGACAGGGAGGTTCCTACGAGCAGTACTTC.